This is a list of T cell receptor beta chains from one sample in a study of T cells in Graves' hyperthyroidism and ophthalmopathy. One entry per CDR3 protein, called by TCRdb with MiXCR from the multiplex PCR reads. The profile shows under 350,000 distinct CDR3 sequences, roughly 18% of them singletons. Sample: blood. The receptors originated from a woman in her fifties or sixties with Graves' hyperthyroidism. Each CDR3 is given with its conserved first and last residue. A D gene is named only where the DNA matches it firmly. Only some rows state a clone size, as once, few, many or a class for expanded clones.

TGCAGTGCTCGGGTCGTTAAAGAGACCCAGTACTTC CSARVVKETQYF . many TRBJ2-5 TRBV20-1
TGTGCCAGCAGTTTACATTCGGGGGATGGCTACGAGCAGTACTTC CASSLHSGDGYEQYF . few TRBJ2-7 TRBV12-3/TRBV12-4
TGTGCCAGCAGCTTAGATCTAGCGGGGGGGCCATCCAGGAAGACCCAGTACTTC CASSLDLAGGPSRKTQYF TRBD2 . TRBJ2-5 TRBV7-9
TGCGCCAGCAGCCTCGAAGGGGCCGGGACACCCGGAAACACCATATATTTT CASSLEGAGTPGNTIYF . . TRBJ1-3 TRBV5-1
TGTGCCAGCAGCCAAGGACAGCTTCAGCCCCAGCATTTT CASSQGQLQPQHF . once TRBJ1-5 TRBV3-1
TGTGCCAGCAGTTCCTACGACAGCCGTGGAGTCGGAAACACCATATATTTT CASSSYDSRGVGNTIYF . many TRBJ1-3 TRBV28
TGTGCCAGCAGCTTACCGCTAGCGATGCAGTTCTTC CASSLPLAMQFF . few TRBJ2-1 TRBV7-6
TGCAGCGTTGAAGAAGGGAGGGACGGTGAGCAGTTCTTC CSVEEGRDGEQFF TRBD2 . TRBJ2-1 TRBV29-1
TGCAGTGCAACCGGGACTAGCGGAGCCCAGAGCACAGATACGCAGTATTTT CSATGTSGAQSTDTQYF TRBD2 many TRBJ2-3 TRBV20-1
TGTGCCAGCAGCTTGGTGGTAGGGGTGGATGGCTACACCTTC CASSLVVGVDGYTF . few TRBJ1-2 TRBV7-8
TGTGCCAGCAGCAAGCGGAGAGCTAACTATGGCTACACCTTC CASSKRRANYGYTF . few TRBJ1-2 TRBV9
TGTGCCAGCAGCTTATTAGCGGGAGTTGGTGAGCAGTTCTTC CASSLLAGVGEQFF TRBD2 few TRBJ2-1 TRBV6-1
TGTGCCAGCAGTTTAGATTGGGAAAGCACAGATACGCAGTATTTT CASSLDWESTDTQYF . many TRBJ2-3 TRBV27
TGTGCCAGCAGGCCCTCTTGGCGTTTCGGCACAGATACGCAGTATTTT CASRPSWRFGTDTQYF . few TRBJ2-3 TRBV6-1
TGTGCCAGCAGTTCTAGACTAAACACTGAAGCTTTCTTT CASSSRLNTEAFF . many TRBJ1-1 TRBV28
TGCAGCGCATCGACAGGGGGCGTTCGGAGCACTGAAGCTTTCTTT CSASTGGVRSTEAFF TRBD1 . TRBJ1-1 TRBV29-1
TGTGCCAGCAGCGCGCAGGGAAACACCATATATTTT CASSAQGNTIYF . . TRBJ1-3 TRBV7-9
TGTGCCAGCAGTTCCTACCCGCCCGTTGGGTCCCCTCGGGGCACCGGGGAGCTGTTTTTT CASSSYPPVGSPRGTGELFF . many TRBJ2-2 TRBV27
TGTGCCAGCAGTCAAAATGGGGGGCAGGGGGGTTCACCCCTCCACTTT CASSQNGGQGGSPLHF TRBD1 . TRBJ1-6 TRBV3-1
TGTGCCAGCAGCGGGGGAACTAGGGGAACGGAGACCCAGTACTTC CASSGGTRGTETQYF . few TRBJ2-5 TRBV5-8
TGTGCCAGCAGTCCCAGGCCCGGAATTGAGCAGTTCTTC CASSPRPGIEQFF . . TRBJ2-1 TRBV27
TGTGCCAGTAGTATATCCGGGTCCGATACGCAGTATTTT CASSISGSDTQYF . many TRBJ2-3 TRBV19
TGTGCCTGGAGCCTGCCGGGGCACTCCTACGAGCAGTACTTC CAWSLPGHSYEQYF . many TRBJ2-7 TRBV30
TGTGCCACCTCGGCTAGCGGGAGTACTGAGCAGTTCTTC CATSASGSTEQFF TRBD2 few TRBJ2-1 TRBV24-1
TGTGCCAGCAGACTGACCACTAGCGGGAGCTACGAGCAGTACTTC CASRLTTSGSYEQYF TRBD2 many TRBJ2-7 TRBV28
TGTGCTAGTGCTCTTGCGGGGGGCTTGAACACTGAAGCTTTCTTT CASALAGGLNTEAFF . many TRBJ1-1 TRBV12-5
TGTGCCAGCAGCACAGGGGGCGCCTATAATTCACCCCTCCACTTT CASSTGGAYNSPLHF TRBD1 . TRBJ1-6 TRBV3-1
TGTGCCAGCTCACCACGGACAATGGCTAACGAGCAGTACTTC CASSPRTMANEQYF . few TRBJ2-7 TRBV18
TGTGCCAGCAGCTTACGCCGGGGTCAAGAGACCCAGTACTTC CASSLRRGQETQYF . many TRBJ2-5 TRBV13
TGTGCCAGCAGTTTTAAGGAAAACATGAACACTGAAGCTTTCTTT CASSFKENMNTEAFF . many TRBJ1-1 TRBV28
TGTGCCAGTGGAGCTTCGAACAATGAGCAGTTCTTC CASGASNNEQFF . few TRBJ2-1 TRBV7-9
TGTGCCAGCAGCTTGATGAAGGGCAACACAGATACGCAGTATTTT CASSLMKGNTDTQYF . few TRBJ2-3 TRBV11-1
TGCGCCAGCAAAGGGACTAGCGGGGGGGCAGGTGAGCAGTTCTTC CASKGTSGGAGEQFF TRBD2 . TRBJ2-1 TRBV4-1
TGTGCCAGCAGCCCCCGGGACAGGGGCCACAATGAGCAGTTCTTC CASSPRDRGHNEQFF TRBD1 . TRBJ2-1 TRBV3-1
TGTGCCAGCAGATATACCGGGGGCCCAGGGATCCAAGAGACCCAGTACTTC CASRYTGGPGIQETQYF . many TRBJ2-5 TRBV11-2
TGTGCCAGCAGTCCCACCCTGGGGACTAGAGGTGGGATTGTCCAGTACTTC CASSPTLGTRGGIVQYF TRBD2 many TRBJ2-5 TRBV28
TGTGCCAGCAGTTTTGTGAGCGGGTGGGGCAATGAGCAGTTCTTC CASSFVSGWGNEQFF . many TRBJ2-1 TRBV28
TGCGCCAGTGGGGGGACAGCCGAGAACGAGCAGTACTTC CASGGTAENEQYF . few TRBJ2-7 TRBV4-1
TGTGCCAGCAGCTTGCTCCCCCCCGGGACGGCACAAGAGACCCAGTACTTC CASSLLPPGTAQETQYF . . TRBJ2-5 TRBV5-5
TGTGCCAGCAGCCCTGGGTGGACTAGCGGGAACACCGGGGAGCTGTTTTTT CASSPGWTSGNTGELFF TRBD2 few TRBJ2-2 TRBV7-3
TGCAGCGTATCCGGGTCGGCTGAAGCTTTCTTT CSVSGSAEAFF . . TRBJ1-1 TRBV29-1
TGTGCCAGCAGCGGCCCCCGGGACGGTTATAGCAATCAGCCCCAGCATTTT CASSGPRDGYSNQPQHF . . TRBJ1-5 TRBV7-9
TGTGCCAGCTCACGAACAGAGAGCAATCAGCCCCAGCATTTT CASSRTESNQPQHF . many TRBJ1-5 TRBV18
TGCGCCAGCAGCCCCTGGTATAGCGGGGGATTAGATGAGCAGTTCTTC CASSPWYSGGLDEQFF TRBD2 . TRBJ2-1 TRBV5-1